These 20 T cell receptor beta chains were all obtained from the same sample, sequenced in a study of cytomegalovirus exposure and HLA in healthy donors. The PCR made use of 60 Vbeta and 13 Jbeta primers. The assay was immunoSEQ multiplex PCR, and TCRdb's table has in-frame clones only and misses some. The sample has about 140,000 clones; roughly 72% are singletons. Sequencing was performed on PBMCs. These receptors all stem from a man aged 40-55 years in good health and CMV-seronegative.

This chain links TRBV28 with TRBJ2-4; 7 bases map to TRBD2. CDR3 length equals 16 residues. CDR1 MDHEN and CDR2 SYDVKM come from the germline V gene. The V segment lost 5 bases and the J segment 0 bases; nucleotides outside the gene matches: 7. CDR3 DNA sequence: TGTGCCAGCAGTCCCCAAGCGGGACTAGCCAAAAACATTCAGTACTTC. This codes for CASSPQAGLAKNIQYF.

The genes are TRBV15 and TRBJ1-5; D is undetermined. Between the trimmed V and J ends, which lost 1 base and 3 bases, there was a span of 10 bases. The CDR3 has 15 residues. Per the germline V gene, CDR1 is LNHNV and CDR2 is YYDKDF (reference sequence). For the CDR3, the DNA is TGTGCCACCAGCAGAGTTCGACAAGCCAATCAGCCCCAGCATTTT. This gives the protein CATSRVRQANQPQHF.

This rearrangement joins TRBV11-2 to TRBJ2-7; no reliable D call. Germline V gene lookup returns CDR1 SGHAT and CDR2 FQNNGV. The length of the CDR3 is 12 residues. V lost 2 bases and J 2 bases, leaving 4 bases between the germline ends. CDR3 DNA: TGTGCCAGCAGCTTAACACCCTACGAGCAGTACTTC. This gives the protein CASSLTPYEQYF.

This chain links TRBV5-1 with TRBJ2-5, with 9 bases lining up with TRBD2. Germline CDR1 and CDR2: SGHRS and YFSETQ. The CDR3 is 16 amino acids. V gave up 0 bases and J gave up 0 bases; unmatched junction bases: 3. The CDR3 region is CASSLEASGDQETQYF. The CDR3 DNA reads TGCGCCAGCAGCTTGGAGGCTAGCGGGGACCAAGAGACCCAGTACTTC.

The rearrangement joins TRBV7-6 to TRBJ2-7, with TRBD1 identical over 9 bases. Unmatched junction bases numbered 4, after V lost 1 base and J lost 6 bases. This CDR3 spans 14 amino acids. Germline V gene lookup returns CDR1 SGHVS and CDR2 FNYEAQ. The CDR3 DNA reads as TGTGCCAGCAGCTTAGAGGACAGGGGACGCGAGCAGTACTTC. Translation gives CASSLEDRGREQYF.

This chain joins TRBV11-3 and TRBJ2-1; 7 bases align to TRBD2. The trim removed 5 bases at V and 7 bases at J, leaving 11 bases unmatched. Germline CDR1 and CDR2: SGHNT and YENEEA. The CDR3 has 15 residues. CDR3 sequence reads: CASSEGLAGDNEQFF. CDR3 sequence (DNA): TGTGCCAGCAGCGAGGGACTGGCGGGAGATAATGAGCAGTTCTTC.

This sequence joins TRBV19 and TRBJ1-2; D gene ambiguous. The V end was cut by 0 bases, the J end by 3 bases, with 11 bases between. Germline CDR1 LNHDA, CDR2 SQIVND (reference sequence). The CDR3 is 15 amino acids. The chain's CDR3 is CASSIDLDEDYGYTF. The CDR3 bases are TGTGCCAGTAGTATAGATCTCGACGAGGACTATGGCTACACCTTC.

The genes are TRBV9 and TRBJ2-5; TRBD2 agrees at 9 bases. The CDR3 is 15 residues long. With V trimmed by 3 bases and J by 5 bases, 8 bases remained unmatched. The germline gives CDR1 SGDLS, CDR2 YYNGEE. CDR3 sequence reads: CASSGGLASLETQYF. The CDR3, as DNA: TGTGCCAGCAGCGGAGGACTAGCGAGTCTGGAGACCCAGTACTTC.

The V and J genes are TRBV15 and TRBJ2-5; 11 positions match TRBD2. Germline V gene data show CDR1 as LNHNV and CDR2 as YYDKDF (reference sequence). The CDR3 extends over 15 amino acids. V was clipped by 1 base and J by 4 bases; unmatched bases: 2. The CDR3 DNA follows: TGTGCCACCAGCAGAGGGCTAGCGGGGGGAGAGACCCAGTACTTC. Translating gives CATSRGLAGGETQYF.

This clone came up a few times. The chain carries TRBV10-1 and TRBJ2-7; 9 bases line up with TRBD2. V dropped 3 bases and J dropped 5; count of bases not matched to a gene: 5. This CDR3 has 14 residues. Germline V CDR1 and CDR2: WNHNN, SYGVQD (reference sequence). CDR3 sequence: CASSDQGLADEQYF. The CDR3 nucleotides are TGCGCCAGCAGTGATCAGGGACTAGCTGACGAGCAGTACTTC.

This clone was detected only a few times. The V and J genes are TRBV6-1 and TRBJ2-7; D possibly corresponds to TRBD2 (5 bases). The CDR3 extends over 15 amino acids. Germline V gene lookup returns CDR1 MNHNS and CDR2 SASEGT. V was clipped by 2 bases and J by 2 bases, with 13 bases between them. This CDR3 reads CASSERDGDPYEQYF. The CDR3 DNA reads TGTGCCAGCAGTGAAAGAGACGGGGATCCCTACGAGCAGTACTTC.

A few counts support this clone. The chain combines TRBV27 with TRBJ2-1; 7 bases fit TRBD1. V was pared by 1 base and J by 7 bases, with 10 bases of the junction left unmatched. Germline V gene data show CDR1 as MNHEY and CDR2 as SMNVEV (reference sequence). CDR3 size: 16 residues. The CDR3 DNA follows: TGTGCCAGCAGTTTATTTGGGACAGCGAACCTTAATGAGCAGTTCTTC. This translates into CASSLFGTANLNEQFF.

This chain uses TRBV21-1 with TRBJ2-7; the tabulated D call, TRBD2, remains unverified against the DNA. TRBV21-1 is an annotated pseudogene. CDR3 length: 13 amino acids. The chain's CDR3 is CASSRRGSYEQYF. As DNA, the CDR3 is TGTGCCAGCAGCAGGAGAGGCTCCTACGAGCAGTACTTC.

The gene calls are TRBV27 and TRBJ2-5; D is unclear. Germline V gene sequence: CDR1 MNHEY, CDR2 SMNVEV (reference sequence). The CDR3 totals 13 residues. V lost 4 bases and J lost 5, with 11 bases in between. The CDR3 bases are TGTGCCAGCAGTTCGATAACCGCGGAGACCCAGTACTTC. Protein: CASSSITAETQYF.

This clone showed up just a few times. This chain connects TRBV7-9 to TRBJ1-2; TRBD1 matches at 7 bases. Looked up from germline, CDR1 is SEHNR and CDR2 is FQNEAQ (reference sequence). Trimming removed 7 bases from V and 6 bases from J; junction bases left unmatched: 11. The CDR3 has 14 residues. The CDR3 here is CASNYPGQPHGYTF. CDR3 DNA: TGTGCCAGCAACTACCCGGGACAGCCACATGGCTACACCTTC.

The table lists this clone with a count of one. The chain employs TRBV27 and TRBJ1-4; tentative D call: TRBD1 (6 bases). Trimming shortened V by 1 base and J by 1 base, and 13 bases separated the two germline ends. CDR3 length: 17 amino acids. Germline V CDR1 and CDR2: MNHEY, SMNVEV (reference sequence). The DNA of the CDR3 is TGTGCCAGCAGTTTATTTCCTTTAGGGGGAACTAATGAAAAACTGTTTTTT. It codes for CASSLFPLGGTNEKLFF. Full variable domain (outside the CDR3, taken from reference TRBV27 and TRBJ1-4): EAQVTQNPRYLITVTGKKLTVTCSQNMNHEYMSWYRQDPGLGLRQIYYSMNVEVTDKGDVPEGYKVSRKEKRNFPLILESPSPNQTSLYFCASSLFPLGGTNEKLFFGSGTQLSVL.

The chain uses TRBV5-1 and TRBJ1-3, with D perhaps TRBD1 (6 bases). The V gene lost 2 bases and the J gene lost 0 bases, with 12 bases spanning the gap. This CDR3 spans 16 amino acids. Germline loops: CDR1 SGHRS, CDR2 YFSETQ. The CDR3: CASSFNQGRSGNTIYF. The CDR3 bases are TGCGCCAGCAGCTTCAATCAGGGGCGCTCTGGAAACACCATATATTTT.

CDR3 in DNA: TGTGCCAGCAGCTCGATGCGGCAGCCTTACGAGCAGTACTTC. Its translation: CASSSMRQPYEQYF. V and J are TRBV7-8 and TRBJ2-7; D not resolved. CDR1 is SGHVS, CDR2 FQNEAQ, per germline. The ends were cut back, 4 bases at V and 4 bases at J, with 14 bases in the middle. This CDR3 contains 14 residues.

The chain recombines TRBV19 with TRBJ1-1; D not certain. The germline V gene has CDR1 LNHDA and CDR2 SQIVND (reference sequence). V dropped 5 bases and J dropped 6 bases, with 13 bases sitting between them. The CDR3 runs 13 residues. The CDR3 protein is CASSATGIAEAFF. For the CDR3, the DNA is TGTGCCAGTAGTGCGACCGGGATTGCTGAAGCTTTCTTT.

The chain carries TRBV12-5 and TRBJ1-5, with D tentatively TRBD1 (5 bases). CDR1 LGHNT and CDR2 FRNRAP come from the germline V gene. Deletions cut 3 bases from V and 6 bases from J, with 18 bases between. The CDR3 runs to 16 residues. The CDR3 DNA reads as TGTGCTAGTGGTTTCCCCTCGGCAGGGATGGGTCAGCCCCAGCATTTT. This gives the protein CASGFPSAGMGQPQHF.